The 16 T cell receptor beta chains below were found in one sample sequenced in a study of spatial heterogeneity in lung cancer. Study-wide results and limits: Higher tumor mutation counts went along with higher counts of expanded intratumoral alpha and beta TCRs.

Antigens for these TCRs are unknown. Noted time point: sample taken at primary tumor resection. TCRdb used MiXCR to reprocess the 5' RACE reads, holding one entry per CDR3 protein. The repertoire holds fewer than 4,500 distinct CDR3 sequences, 35% seen once, with around 12% in the top ten. Specimen: lung tumor tissue, collected at surgery. The receptors were gathered from a female donor with early-stage non-small cell lung cancer.

The V gene is TRBV27, the J gene TRBJ2-7; unclear D gene. CDR3 size: 13 residues. V lost 3 bases and J lost 0, with 6 bases in between. Per the germline V gene, CDR1 is MNHEY and CDR2 is SMNVEV (reference sequence). CDR3 protein: CASSFVRSYEQYF. For the CDR3, the DNA is TGTGCCAGCAGTTTTGTCCGCTCCTACGAGCAGTACTTC.

The chain is built from TRBV6-5 and TRBJ1-1; a weak D match, TRBD1 (6 bases). This CDR3 is 14 amino acids long. CDR1 is MNHEY and CDR2 is SVGAGI in the germline V gene. With 2 bases removed from V and 3 bases from J, the gap between germline ends came to 10 bases. The CDR3 loop reads CASSYQGRDTEAFF. As DNA, the CDR3 is TGTGCCAGCAGTTACCAGGGGCGCGACACTGAAGCTTTCTTT.

This clonotype appeared a few times. The genes are TRBV5-1 and TRBJ2-7, with D maybe TRBD2 (6 bases). Trimming removed 4 bases at V and 1 base at J, with 9 bases between. The CDR3 consists of 13 residues. Germline values: CDR1 SGHRS, CDR2 YFSETQ. DNA of the CDR3: TGCGCCAGCAGCCGGGACTTTTCCTACGAGCAGTACTTC. Its translation: CASSRDFSYEQYF.

By its share, this clonotype is medium-sized. The rearrangement joins TRBV9 to TRBJ2-3; 11 nucleotides agree with TRBD1. This CDR3 is 18 amino acids long. The V gene's germline CDR1 is SGDLS and CDR2 YYNGEE. Trimming took 3 bases from V and 4 from J; bases not matched to a gene: 13. The CDR3 DNA is TGTGCCAGCAGCGCGGACAGGGGGCGCCGAAATGGCCCAGATACGCAGTATTTT. Residues: CASSADRGRRNGPDTQYF.

The rearrangement joins TRBV20-1 to TRBJ1-4; D possibly corresponds to TRBD1 (5 bases). The CDR3 runs to 17 residues. The germline CDR1 and CDR2 sequences are DFQATT and SNEGSKA (reference sequence). The V end lost 0 bases, the J end lost 2 bases, and 16 bases lay between the germline ends. The CDR3: CSARDGVWGTTNEKLFF. In nucleotides, the CDR3 is TGCAGTGCTAGAGATGGGGTTTGGGGGACTACTAATGAAAAACTGTTTTTT.

The V call is TRBV12-3 or TRBV12-4, the J call TRBJ2-7; D ambiguous. Trimming cost V 3 bases and J 6 bases, with 6 bases left between them. This CDR3 has 11 residues. In nucleotides, the CDR3 is TGTGCCAGCAGTTTGGCCGCCGAGCAGTACTTC. As protein: CASSLAAEQYF.

This clonotype ranks as medium-sized. This rearrangement joins TRBV4-2 to TRBJ2-1; 8 bases match TRBD2. From germline, CDR1 is LGHNA and CDR2 YNFKEQ. The length of the CDR3 is 15 residues. Germline trimming cut 0 bases from V and 4 bases from J; bases unmatched to any gene: 2. CDR3 amino acids: CASSQDTGGYNEQFF. DNA of the CDR3: TGTGCCAGCAGCCAAGATACGGGAGGGTACAATGAGCAGTTCTTC.

The rearrangement uses TRBV24-1 and TRBJ2-7, with D hard to call. Per germline, CDR1 KGHDR and CDR2 SFDVKD. The CDR3 totals 18 residues. With 3 bases removed from V and 1 base from J, the gap between germline ends came to 21 bases. The chain's CDR3 is CATSDPHIFLPGSYEQYF. In DNA, the CDR3 is TGTGCCACCAGTGATCCCCATATATTCCTCCCCGGGTCCTACGAGCAGTACTTC.

The chain recombines TRBV12-3 or TRBV12-4 with TRBJ1-5; D is undetermined. Trimming cost V 2 bases and J 6 bases, with 8 bases left between them. CDR3 length: 13 amino acids. The CDR3 region is CASSLLGAQPQHF. In nucleotides, the CDR3 is TGTGCCAGCAGTTTACTGGGTGCTCAGCCCCAGCATTTT.

The CDR3: CASSLNSLNEQFF. The CDR3 bases are TGTGCCAGCAGCTTAAACTCTCTGAATGAGCAGTTCTTC. The J gene is TRBJ2-1, the V gene TRBV11-2; no clear D. Trimming removed 2 bases from V and 7 bases from J, with 9 bases in between. This CDR3 is 13 amino acids long. Per germline, CDR1 SGHAT and CDR2 FQNNGV.

The chain joins TRBV11-2 to TRBJ2-4; D is possibly TRBD1 (7 bases). Germline loops: CDR1 SGHAT, CDR2 FQNNGV. This CDR3 has 12 amino acids. V shed 6 bases and J shed 9 bases, with 12 bases lying between them. CDR3 in DNA: TGTGCCAGCAGTTTCCAGGGGGGCATTCAGTACTTC. It specifies CASSFQGGIQYF.

This clonotype occurred a few times. The chain uses TRBV20-1 and TRBJ2-2; 11 bases align to TRBD1. The CDR3 has 18 residues. Germline CDR1 and CDR2: DFQATT and SNEGSKA (reference sequence). The V gene end was trimmed by 1 base and the J gene end by 0 bases; junction bases not matched to a gene: 7. CDR3 region: CSARGTGGPFANTGELFF. The CDR3 DNA is TGCAGTGCTAGAGGGACAGGGGGCCCATTCGCGAACACCGGGGAGCTGTTTTTT.

This clonotype turned up a few times. This sequence joins TRBV18 and TRBJ2-3; weak D call: TRBD2 (5 bases). Per the germline V gene, CDR1 is KGHSH and CDR2 is LQKENI. The CDR3 covers 18 residues. V lost 3 bases and J lost 3, with 22 bases in between. CDR3 sequence (DNA): TGTGCCAGCTCACCCTACCTCGGGGAAGGCTCCGAGACAGATACGCAGTATTTT. This encodes CASSPYLGEGSETDTQYF.

This clonotype has just a few counts. The V and J genes are TRBV19 and TRBJ2-5, with D perhaps TRBD2 (6 bases). CDR3 length: 17 residues. CDR1 is LNHDA and CDR2 is SQIVND in the germline V gene (reference sequence). Deletions cut 3 bases from V and 2 bases from J, with 19 bases between. The CDR3 nucleotides read TGTGCCAGTAGTATGTCGCGAGGCGGGGTACGACAAGAGACCCAGTACTTC. Amino acids: CASSMSRGGVRQETQYF.

By proportion, this clonotype is large. V usage is TRBV12-3 or TRBV12-4 and J usage is TRBJ1-1, with D hard to call. The ends were cut back, 5 bases at V and 4 bases at J, with 8 bases in the middle. The length of the CDR3 is 12 residues. This CDR3 is CASSPGSTEAFF. The CDR3 DNA is TGTGCCAGCAGTCCGGGGAGCACTGAAGCTTTCTTT.

The rearrangement links TRBV6-1 to TRBJ2-1; tentatively, D is TRBD2 (5 bases). V lost 10 bases and J lost 6, with 19 bases in between. Germline lookup yields CDR1 MNHNS and CDR2 SASEGT. The CDR3 runs 14 residues. CDR3 loop: CANSRHNLANEQFF. CDR3 bases: TGTGCCAACTCGAGACACAACCTAGCCAATGAGCAGTTCTTC.